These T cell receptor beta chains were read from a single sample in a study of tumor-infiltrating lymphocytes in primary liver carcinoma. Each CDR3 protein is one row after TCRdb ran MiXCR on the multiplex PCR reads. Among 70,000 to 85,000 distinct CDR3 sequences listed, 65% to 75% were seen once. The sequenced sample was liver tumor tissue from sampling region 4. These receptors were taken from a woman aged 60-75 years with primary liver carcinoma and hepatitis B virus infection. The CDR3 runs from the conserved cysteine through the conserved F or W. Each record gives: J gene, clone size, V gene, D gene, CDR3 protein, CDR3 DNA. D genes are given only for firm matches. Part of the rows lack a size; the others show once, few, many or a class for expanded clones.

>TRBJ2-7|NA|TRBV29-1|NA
CSVEGVKREQHF
TGCAGCGTTGAGGGCGTTAAGCGCGAGCAGCACTTC
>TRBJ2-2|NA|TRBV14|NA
CTSSQWTLNTGELFF
TGTACCAGCAGCCAATGGACACTGAACACCGGGGAGCTGTTTTTT
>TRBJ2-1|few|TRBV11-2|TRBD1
CASSHPDRGGNEKFF
TGTGCCAGCAGTCACCCCGACAGGGGGGGGAATGAGAAGTTCTTC
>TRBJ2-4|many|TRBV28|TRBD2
CASSTLAGLAKNIQYF
TGTGCCAGCAGTACCCTAGCGGGACTAGCCAAAAACATTCAGTACTTC
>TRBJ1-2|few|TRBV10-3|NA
CAISEDRANYGYTF
TGTGCCATCAGTGAGGATAGGGCTAACTATGGCTACACCTTC
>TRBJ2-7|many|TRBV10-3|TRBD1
CAISEQGAYEQYF
TGTGCCATCAGTGAACAGGGGGCCTACGAGCAGTACTTC
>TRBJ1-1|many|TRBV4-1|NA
CASSQDGQSMNTEAFF
TGCGCCAGCAGCCAAGATGGGCAGTCCATGAACACTGAAGCTTTCTTT
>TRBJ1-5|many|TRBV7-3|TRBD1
CASSPRKRTGISSNQPQHF
TGTGCCAGCAGCCCTAGGAAGCGGACAGGGATAAGTAGCAATCAGCCCCAGCATTTT
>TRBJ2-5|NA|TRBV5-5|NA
CASSLAGPIGETQYF
TGTGCCAGCAGCTTGGCAGGACCGATCGGGGAGACCCAGTACTTC
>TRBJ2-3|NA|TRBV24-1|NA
CATSERTRTDTRYF
TGTGCCACCAGTGAACGGACCCGCACAGATACGCGGTATTTT
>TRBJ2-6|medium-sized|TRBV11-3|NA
CASSRSGSGANVLTF
TGTGCCAGCAGCCGGTCAGGGTCTGGGGCCAACGTCCTGACTTTC
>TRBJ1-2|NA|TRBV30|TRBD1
CARKPGEHRGDGYTF
TGTGCCCGGAAACCCGGAGAGCACAGGGGCGATGGCTACACCTTC
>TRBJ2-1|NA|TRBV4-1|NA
CANSQDSVGYIEQFF
TGCGCCAACAGCCAAGATTCGGTAGGGTACATTGAGCAGTTCTTC
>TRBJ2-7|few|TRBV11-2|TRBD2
CASSCGGRTSGSEQYF
TGTGCCAGCAGTTGCGGCGGGAGGACCTCGGGAAGCGAGCAATACTTC
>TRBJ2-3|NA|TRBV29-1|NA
CSTEGGRTDTQYF
TGCAGCACCGAAGGGGGTCGCACAGATACCCAGTATTTT
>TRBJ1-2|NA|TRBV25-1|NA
CASSTSGDGQRVSYTF
TGTGCCAGTAGTACCTCGGGCGACGGCCAACGAGTTAGCTACACCTTC
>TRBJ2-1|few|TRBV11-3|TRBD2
CAGSLVTSGRTEQFF
TGTGCTGGCAGCTTAGTTACTAGCGGGAGAACAGAGCAGTTCTTC
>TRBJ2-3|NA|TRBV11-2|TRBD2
CAISLGLSVLAGEGINTQYF
TGTGCCATCAGCTTAGGTCTAAGTGTGTTAGCGGGAGAAGGGATAAATACGCAGTATTTT
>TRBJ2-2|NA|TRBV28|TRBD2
CASRFWAGVRGGHTGELFF
TGTGCCAGCCGCTTCTGGGCCGGCGTGAGGGGAGGGCACACCGGGGAGCTGTTTTTT
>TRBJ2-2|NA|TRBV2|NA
CASSGRRRTNTGELFF
TGTGCCAGCAGTGGAAGACGGAGAACGAACACCGGGGAGCTGTTTTTT
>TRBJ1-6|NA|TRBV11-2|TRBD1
CTSNWIGGGNSPLHF
TGCACCAGCAACTGGATAGGGGGCGGGAATTCACCCCTCCACTTT
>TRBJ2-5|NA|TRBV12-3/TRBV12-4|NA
CVSRREVETQYF
TGTGTCAGCCGCAGGGAGGTGGAGACCCAGTACTTC
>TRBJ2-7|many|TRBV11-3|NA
CASSLRNGVSYEQYF
TGTGCCAGCAGCTTACGAAACGGGGTTTCCTACGAGCAGTACTTC
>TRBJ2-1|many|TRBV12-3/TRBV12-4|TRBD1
CASSKTGGRSNEQFF
TGTGCCAGCAGCAAGACAGGGGGCAGGAGCAATGAGCAGTTCTTC
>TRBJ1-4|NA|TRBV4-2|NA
CTISQGQKLADATNEKLFF
TGTACCATCAGCCAAGGACAAAAACTAGCCGACGCAACTAATGAAAAACTGTTTTTT
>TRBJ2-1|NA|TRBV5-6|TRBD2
CASSGMTSGRSQQFF
TGTGCCAGCAGCGGCATGACTAGCGGGAGGTCCCAGCAGTTCTTC
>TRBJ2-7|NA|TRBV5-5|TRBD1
CARSSPGQGSYEQYF
TGTGCCAGAAGCTCCCCGGGACAGGGGTCCTACGAGCAGTACTTC
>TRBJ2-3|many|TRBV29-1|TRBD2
CSVGKTSGRTDTQYF
TGCAGCGTTGGCAAGACTAGCGGGAGGACAGATACGCAGTATTTT
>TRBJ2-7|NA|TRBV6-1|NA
CASSEGSEGGYEQYF
TGTGCCAGCAGTGAAGGTAGCGAGGGGGGCTACGAGCAATACTTC
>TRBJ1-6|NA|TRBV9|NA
CASSVAGEGSSPLHF
TGTGCCAGCAGCGTAGCGGGAGAGGGTAGTTCACCCCTCCACTTT
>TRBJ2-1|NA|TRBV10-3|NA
CATSEGNSGSGQFF
TGTGCCACCAGTGAGGGAAATAGTGGTTCTGGACAGTTCTTC
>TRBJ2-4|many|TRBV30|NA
CAWRARAKNIQYF
TGTGCCTGGAGAGCGAGGGCCAAAAACATTCAGTACTTC
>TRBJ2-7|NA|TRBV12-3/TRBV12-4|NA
CAGSLADRSYEQYF
TGTGCCGGCAGTCTAGCTGACAGGTCCTACGAACAGTACTTC
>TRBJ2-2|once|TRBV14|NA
CASSQVEGCTGDLFF
TGTGCCAGCAGCCAAGTCGAGGGGTGCACCGGGGATCTGTTTTTT
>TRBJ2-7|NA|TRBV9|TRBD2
CASSVAAGAYEQYF
TGTGCCAGCAGCGTAGCGGCGGGGGCCTACGAGCAGTACTTC
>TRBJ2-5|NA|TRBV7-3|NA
CANSLRQGSGETQYF
TGTGCCAACAGCTTACGGCAGGGGAGTGGAGAGACCCAGTACTTC
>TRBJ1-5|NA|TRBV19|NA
CASSKDMDQPQHF
TGTGCCAGTAGCAAGGACATGGATCAGCCCCAGCATTTT
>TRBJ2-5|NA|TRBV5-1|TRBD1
CASRADRAPKYF
TGCGCCAGCAGAGCGGACAGGGCCCCCAAGTACTTC
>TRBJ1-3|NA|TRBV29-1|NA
CSHISEGDTIYF
TGCAGTCATATCTCTGAGGGGGACACCATATATTTT
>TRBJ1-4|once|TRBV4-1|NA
CASSPPMGSGREKLFF
TGCGCCAGCAGCCCACCAATGGGCAGTGGAAGAGAAAAACTGTTTTTT
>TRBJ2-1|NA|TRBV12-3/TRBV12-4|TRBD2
CASSPLAGGGSEQLF
TGTGCCAGTAGCCCCCTAGCGGGAGGAGGTAGTGAGCAGCTCTTC
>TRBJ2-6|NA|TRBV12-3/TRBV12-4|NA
CARSIAGADVQTF
TGTGCCAGAAGTATAGCTGGGGCTGACGTCCAGACTTTC
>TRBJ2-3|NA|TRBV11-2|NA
CASSLGAGGTDTHYF
TGTGCCAGCAGCTTAGGAGCAGGAGGCACAGATACGCACTACTTT
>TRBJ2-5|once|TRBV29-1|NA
CSVPRSGAGETQYF
TGCAGCGTCCCCCGATCAGGGGCAGGAGAGACCCAGTACTTC
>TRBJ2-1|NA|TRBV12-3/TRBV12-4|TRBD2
CASSLEAGPGLSYNEQLF
TGTGCCAGCAGTTTAGAGGCAGGGCCGGGACTATCGTACAATGAGCAGCTCTTC
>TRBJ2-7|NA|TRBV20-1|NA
CSASSEAGVYEQYF
TGCAGCGCTAGTTCCGAGGCAGGCGTCTACGAGCAGTACTTC
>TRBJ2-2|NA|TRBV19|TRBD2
CACSLWTSTGELFF
TGTGCCTGTAGTCTCTGGACTAGTACCGGGGAGCTGTTTTTT
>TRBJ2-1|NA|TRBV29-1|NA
CSVSIDKRFF
TGCAGCGTTTCTATCGATAAGCGGTTCTTC
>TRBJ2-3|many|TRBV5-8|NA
CASSPEGTSTDTQYF
TGTGCCAGCAGCCCCGAGGGGACTAGCACAGATACGCAGTATTTT
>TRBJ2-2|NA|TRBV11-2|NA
CASSPPQRPAGGLFF
TGTGCCAGCAGCCCTCCGCAAAGACCGGCCGGGGGGCTGTTTTTT
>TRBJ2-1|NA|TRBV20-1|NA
CSAKNGINSYNEQFF
TGCAGTGCTAAGAACGGGATCAACAGCTACAATGAGCAGTTCTTC
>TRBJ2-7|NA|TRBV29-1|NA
CSAGKPGAGEQYF
TGCAGCGCCGGCAAGCCCGGAGCAGGGGAGCAGTACTTC
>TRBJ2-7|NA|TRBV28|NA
CAGSLPPRYEPYF
TGTGCCGGCAGTTTACCTCCCCGGTACGAGCCGTACTTC
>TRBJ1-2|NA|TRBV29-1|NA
CSVDMYPGYTF
TGCAGCGTTGATATGTACCCTGGTTACACCTTC
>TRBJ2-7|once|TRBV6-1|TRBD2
CGSSEIAGEDYEQYF
TGTGGCAGCAGTGAAATTGCGGGAGAAGACTACGAGCAGTACTTC
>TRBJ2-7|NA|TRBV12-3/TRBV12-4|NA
CASSLVGGQYF
TGTGCCAGTAGTTTAGTCGGCGGGCAGTACTTC
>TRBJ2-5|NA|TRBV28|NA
CASSPWSQGTQYF
TGTGCCAGCAGTCCTTGGTCTCAAGGGACTCAGTACTTC
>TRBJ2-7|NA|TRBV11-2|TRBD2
CTSSLEPSGSGELYF
TGTACCAGCAGCTTAGAACCTAGCGGGAGCGGCGAGCTGTACTTC